This T cell receptor (beta chain) was documented in a study of blood T cell repertoires in COVID-19. Overall study context: Whether acute or convalescent, the COVID-19 samples came from the United States, Italy and Spain. T cells, B-cell-depleted T cells, or PBMCs supplied cDNA or gDNA.

This clone was counted only a few times. How the authors handled the data: Cell counts per sample came from amplifying reference gene primers. Clones were sequenced by immunoSEQ multiplex PCR, and TCRdb holds only the in-frame ones, with some missing. V and J calls and clone size are given by that table; D and trimming were obtained from the DNA. The sample consists of about 190,000 clones, over 75% of them appearing once. In germline, CDR1 is SNHLY, CDR2 FYNNEI. The CDR3 length is 15 residues. Trimming cost V 3 bases and J 4 bases; bases outside gene matches: 0. The V and J genes are TRBV2 and TRBJ2-7; 16 nucleotides align to TRBD2. This receptor was identified in a woman aged 45 to 65 with acute or convalescent COVID-19. The sample consisted of peripheral blood. Here the CDR3 DNA reads TGTGCCAGCAGTGAGGGACTAGCGGGGGGGTACGAGCAGTACTTC. This translates into CASSEGLAGGYEQYF.